This T cell receptor beta chain originates from a study of control samples from healthy donors and cancer patients. Profiled with immunoSEQ multiplex PCR; TCRdb holds only in-frame clones, not every one. The table lists 95,000 to 150,000 clones, roughly 89% of them singletons, with 9.5% to 13% in the top ten. V was pared by 4 bases and J by 2 bases, with 9 bases of the junction left unmatched. The germline V gene has CDR1 KGHSH and CDR2 LQKENI. CDR3 size: 16 residues. The gene calls are TRBV18 and TRBJ1-2; 8 positions agree with TRBD1. Sample: blood. The clonotype was recovered from a man under 40 in good health. CDR3 DNA: TGTGCCAGCTCACAGCGGGCAGGGGGCCCAAACTATGGCTACACCTTC. The encoded protein is CASSQRAGGPNYGYTF.